What follows describes a single T cell receptor (beta chain). Antigen specificity is unknown. The CDR3 spans 13 residues. Per germline, CDR1 MNHEY and CDR2 SVGAGI. Trimming removed 5 bases from V and 7 bases from J, with 12 bases in between. TCR beta cDNA libraries included unique molecular identifiers. TCRdb re-called the PCR reads with MiXCR, one entry per CDR3 protein. The table shows hundreds of thousands of distinct CDR3 sequences, with roughly 40% occurring only once. This record belongs to a study of post-analysis software for immune sequencing data. Study-wide context: In terms of disease course, relapsing-remitting, secondary progressive and progressive-relapsing multiple sclerosis were included.

Study-wide results and caveats: Patients carried 4 or 5 TRBV segments more frequently than controls did, and TRBV5-6, TRBV5-1 and TRBV20-1 were among them. Controls had significantly higher normalized Chao1 diversity than multiple sclerosis patients.

The chain combines TRBV6-5 with TRBJ2-1, with D possibly TRBD1 on 7 matching bases. The TCR comes from a girl aged 2 to 10 with multiple sclerosis. Sequencing used blood. DNA of the CDR3: TGTGCCAGCAGTGAGACAGGGAGGAATGAGCAGTTCTTC. This gives the protein CASSETGRNEQFF.